The 29 T cell receptor beta chains below were found in one sample sequenced in a study of blood T cell repertoires in COVID-19. Sequencing was performed with immunoSEQ multiplex PCR; in TCRdb, only in-frame clones are kept and a portion is missing. The sample lists some 530,000 clones; around 85% were seen once. The specimen sequenced was peripheral blood. Receptors were obtained from a human donor in a cohort sampled during active COVID-19.

The chain links TRBV27 to TRBJ1-6; D gene uncertain. Trimming took 5 bases from V and 4 from J, leaving 6 bases between them. Germline-derived CDR1 and CDR2 are MNHEY and SMNVEV (reference sequence). The CDR3 is 13 amino acids. This CDR3 reads CASSPFYNSPLHF. As DNA, the CDR3 is TGTGCCAGCAGTCCCTTTTATAATTCACCCCTCCACTTT.

The rearrangement uses TRBV24-1 and TRBJ2-7; 10 bases match TRBD1. J lost 6 bases, V lost 3 bases, and 10 bases had no gene match. This CDR3 is 16 amino acids long. Germline V lookup: CDR1 KGHDR, CDR2 SFDVKD. CDR3 nucleotides: TGTGCCACCAGTGATGGAGGACAGGGGGATTTAGGCGAGCAGTACTTC. Translating gives CATSDGGQGDLGEQYF.

The chain carries TRBV4-2 and TRBJ2-5; 7 bases are a match to TRBD2. CDR1 and CDR2 from the germline V gene are LGHNA and YNFKEQ. V shed 1 base, J shed 4 bases, and the junction held 9 bases outside the gene matches. CDR3 size: 16 residues. CDR3 amino acids: CASSQAREAGRETQYF. The CDR3 DNA follows: TGTGCCAGCAGCCAAGCCCGGGAGGCGGGGCGAGAGACCCAGTACTTC.

The chain is built from TRBV18 and TRBJ2-3; D remains unclear. Germline CDR1 is KGHSH and CDR2 is LQKENI. The CDR3 is made up of 14 amino acids. Trimming left V 3 bases short and J 4 bases short, with 11 bases between. The CDR3 DNA sequence: TGTGCCAGCTCACCCAACGTACCAGCAGATACGCAGTATTTT. This gives the protein CASSPNVPADTQYF. Based on the CDR3 plus reference TRBV18 and TRBJ2-3, the full variable domain is NAGVMQNPRHLVRRRGQEARLRCSPMKGHSHVYWYRQLPEEGLKFMVYLQKENIIDESGMPKERFSAEFPKEGPSILRIQQVVRGDSAAYFCASSPNVPADTQYFGPGTRLTVL.

In this sample, this clone turned up a few times. V usage is TRBV19 and J usage is TRBJ2-5, with 7 nucleotides matching TRBD1. In germline, CDR1 is LNHDA, CDR2 SQIVND (reference sequence). J was trimmed by 0 bases and V by 5 bases; bases with no gene match: 12. There are 17 residues in the CDR3. The CDR3 protein is CASSSRGQFMYQETQYF. For the CDR3, the DNA is TGTGCCAGTAGTTCCCGGGGACAGTTTATGTACCAAGAGACCCAGTACTTC.

The genes are TRBV4-1 and TRBJ1-1; 12 nucleotides align to TRBD1. Unmatched junction bases numbered 11, after V lost 8 bases and J lost 1 base. The CDR3 consists of 17 residues. From germline, CDR1 is MGHRA and CDR2 YSYEKL. CDR3 sequence: CASRLLMGQGANTEAFF. The DNA of the CDR3 is TGCGCCAGCCGACTCCTAATGGGACAGGGGGCGAACACTGAAGCTTTCTTT.

This chain uses TRBV5-1 with TRBJ2-7, with 9 positions matching TRBD1. The length of the CDR3 is 15 residues. V was pared by 4 bases and J by 1 base, with 6 bases of the junction left unmatched. Per germline, CDR1 SGHRS and CDR2 YFSETQ. The CDR3 coding sequence is TGCGCCAGCAGCCGAGTAGGGACAGGGTCCTACGAGCAGTACTTC. The encoded protein is CASSRVGTGSYEQYF.

The rearrangement joins TRBV5-4 to TRBJ2-3; 12 bases align to TRBD2. The CDR3 is 16 amino acids. CDR1 SGHNT and CDR2 YYREEE come from the germline V gene (reference sequence). The J segment lost 10 bases and the V segment lost 4 bases, leaving 13 bases of the junction unmatched. The DNA of the CDR3 is TGTGCCAGCAGCCCGCGGACTAGCGGGGATTTAAGTCCGCAGTATTTT. Residues: CASSPRTSGDLSPQYF.

The rearrangement uses TRBV7-2 and TRBJ1-1, with D possibly being TRBD1 (6 bases). Per the germline V gene, CDR1 is SGHTA and CDR2 is FQGNSA. The CDR3 has 14 residues. Trimming cost V 5 bases and J 4 bases, with 14 bases left between them. In DNA form, the CDR3 reads TGTGCCAGCAGCCCACAGGGAGGGACCACTGAAGCTTTCTTT. Translating gives CASSPQGGTTEAFF.

The chain recombines TRBV12-3 or TRBV12-4 with TRBJ1-3, with 8 bases fitting TRBD1. The CDR3 sequence is 13 residues long. Trimming removed 5 bases from V and 7 bases from J; junction bases left unmatched: 4. The CDR3 DNA is TGTGCCAGCAGTCATACAGGGGGGAACACCATATATTTT. As protein: CASSHTGGNTIYF.

This rearrangement joins TRBV30 to TRBJ2-5, with 14 positions matching TRBD2. The CDR3 is made up of 18 amino acids. Germline-derived CDR1 and CDR2 are GTSNPN and SVGIG (reference sequence). The junction had 12 bases not matched to a gene; V was cut back by 4 bases and J by 2 bases. DNA for the CDR3: TGTGCCTGGAAAATACGACTAGCGGGAGGGCCTGGTCAAGAGACCCAGTACTTC. This translates into CAWKIRLAGGPGQETQYF.

This chain links TRBV4-3 with TRBJ2-3; 9 nucleotides match TRBD1. The germline V gene encodes CDR1 LGHNA and CDR2 YSLEER. V lost 3 bases and J lost 1; bases outside the gene matches: 8. The length of the CDR3 is 17 residues. The CDR3 protein is CASSQHTGGEGTDTQYF. The CDR3 coding sequence is TGCGCCAGCAGCCAGCATACAGGGGGCGAGGGCACAGATACGCAGTATTTT.

The rearrangement uses TRBV5-1 and TRBJ2-7; possible D gene TRBD2, 5 bases. Germline V gene lookup returns CDR1 SGHRS and CDR2 YFSETQ. There are 15 residues in the CDR3. V gave up 4 bases and J gave up 0 bases, with 14 bases separating them. In nucleotides, the CDR3 is TGCGCCAGCAGCGCTACTAGGGCGAGCTCCTACGAGCAGTACTTC. The encoded protein is CASSATRASSYEQYF.

Ten or more counts support this clone. This rearrangement joins TRBV4-2 to TRBJ1-2, with D uncertain. The V end lost 3 bases, the J end lost 4 bases, and 18 bases lay between the germline ends. CDR3 length: 16 residues. Germline V gene sequence: CDR1 LGHNA, CDR2 YNFKEQ. The CDR3 nucleotides read TGTGCCAGCAGCCATCACGGAGCTCGGAAGTCCTATGGCTACACCTTC. Amino acids: CASSHHGARKSYGYTF.

V and J are TRBV6-5 and TRBJ2-7; D gene ambiguous. Trimming cost V 0 bases and J 2 bases, with 8 bases left between them. The germline CDR1 and CDR2 sequences are MNHEY and SVGAGI. CDR3 size: 14 residues. The CDR3 here is CASSYSADPYEQYF. CDR3 nucleotides: TGTGCCAGCAGTTACTCGGCAGATCCCTACGAGCAGTACTTC.

V and J are TRBV6-2 or TRBV6-3 and TRBJ2-5; no definite D call. The germline V gene has CDR1 MNHEY and CDR2 SVGEGT. The CDR3 has 11 amino acids. V was shortened by 5 bases and J by 9 bases, with 10 bases between the two germline ends. CDR3 nucleotide sequence: TGTGCCAGCAGTCCATCCCGGGCCCAGTACTTC. Its protein is CASSPSRAQYF.

Note on this clone: A read error may produce the germline difference seen at one junction end. Other DNA sequences in the same sample also yield this CDR3. CDR3 sequence (DNA): TGTGCTAGCAGCTTAGGACTAGCGGGAGGGGAGACCCAGTACTTC. It codes for CASSLGLAGGETQYF. The V gene is TRBV7-7, the J gene TRBJ2-5, with 15 bases that match TRBD2. The germline V gene has CDR1 SSHAT and CDR2 FNYEAQ (reference sequence). The CDR3 runs to 15 residues. Using reference TRBV7-7 and TRBJ2-5 for the parts outside the CDR3, the full variable domain is GAGVSQSPRYKVTKRGQDVTLRCDPISSHATLYWYQQALGQGPEFLTYFNYEAQPDKSGLPSDRFSAERPEGSISTLTIQRTEQRDSAMYRCASSLGLAGGETQYFGPGTRLLVL.

This chain links TRBV3-1 (or the pseudogene TRBV3-2) with TRBJ1-6, with D possibly matching TRBD1 (6 bases). Germline CDR1 LGHDT, CDR2 YNNKEL (reference sequence). The CDR3 is made up of 16 amino acids. The V gene lost 0 bases and the J gene lost 13 bases, with 19 bases spanning the gap. The CDR3 spells CASSQEMGQDRPPLHF. Written as DNA, the CDR3 is TGTGCCAGCAGCCAAGAAATGGGGCAAGACAGGCCCCCCCTCCACTTT.

The rearrangement uses TRBV7-2 and TRBJ1-3; no definite D call. The CDR3 extends over 15 amino acids. The germline gives CDR1 SGHTA, CDR2 FQGNSA. V was pared by 4 bases and J by 0 bases, with 10 bases between. The CDR3 bases are TGTGCCAGCAGCTCCGAGCCAGGCTCTGGAAACACCATATATTTT. Amino acid sequence: CASSSEPGSGNTIYF.

The chain is built from TRBV19 and TRBJ1-5; 8 nucleotides agree with TRBD1. Per the germline V gene, CDR1 is LNHDA and CDR2 is SQIVND (reference sequence). V lost 6 bases, J lost 8 bases, and 6 bases stayed unmatched. This CDR3 spans 13 amino acids. The CDR3 region has the DNA TGTGCCAGTAGCGGAACAGGGGGGGAGCCCCAGCATTTT. Its translation is CASSGTGGEPQHF.

Only a few counts were recorded for this clone. The J gene is TRBJ1-3, the V gene TRBV28; D unresolved. This CDR3 spans 15 amino acids. Germline values: CDR1 MDHEN, CDR2 SYDVKM. V was cut by 5 bases and J by 10 bases, with 21 bases left in between. The CDR3 loop is CASSASTGFILTIYF. In DNA, the CDR3 is TGTGCCAGCAGTGCCTCGACCGGGTTCATTTTGACCATATATTTT.

The rearrangement links TRBV5-4 to TRBJ2-7; no firm D call. This CDR3 is built from 11 residues. Germline V CDR1 and CDR2: SGHNT, YYREEE (reference sequence). Trimming stripped 3 bases from V and 2 bases from J, with 3 bases between. CDR3 region: CASSSAYEQYF. CDR3 DNA: TGTGCCAGCAGCTCCGCCTACGAGCAGTACTTC.

A word on this clone: The sample has other DNA sequences that encode this CDR3 too. The chain uses TRBV9 and TRBJ2-1; TRBD2 matches at 8 bases. V dropped 1 base and J dropped 0; count of bases not matched to a gene: 0. This CDR3 has 15 amino acids. Per the germline V gene, CDR1 is SGDLS and CDR2 is YYNGEE. CDR3 DNA sequence: TGTGCCAGCAGCGTAAGCGGGAGCTCCTACAATGAGCAGTTCTTC. It codes for CASSVSGSSYNEQFF.

Note on this clone: Additional DNA sequences in this sample encode the identical CDR3. The chain combines TRBV19 with TRBJ2-1; D is unclear. Per the germline V gene, CDR1 is LNHDA and CDR2 is SQIVND (reference sequence). This CDR3 has 13 amino acids. Between the trimmed V and J ends, which lost 3 bases and 7 bases, there was a span of 10 bases. This CDR3 is CASSIGARNEQFF. DNA for the CDR3: TGTGCCAGTAGTATTGGTGCCCGGAATGAGCAGTTCTTC.

This chain joins TRBV28 and TRBJ1-5; the D gene is possibly TRBD1 (6 bases). The germline V gene encodes CDR1 MDHEN and CDR2 SYDVKM. This CDR3 is 17 amino acids long. Trimming removed 6 bases from V and 1 base from J, with 19 bases in between. CDR3 nucleotides: TGTGCCAGCAGCCCGACAGGTTTGAGGGTAAGCAATCAGCCCCAGCATTTT. It encodes CASSPTGLRVSNQPQHF.

The chain is built from TRBV19 and TRBJ2-7; D perhaps matches TRBD2 (5 bases). CDR1 is LNHDA and CDR2 is SQIVND in the germline V gene (reference sequence). The V end lost 4 bases, the J end lost 2 bases, and 9 bases lay between the germline ends. The CDR3 contains 13 residues. Here the CDR3 DNA reads TGTGCCAGTAGTAGGTCCGGGGCCTACGAGCAGTACTTC. Protein: CASSRSGAYEQYF.

This chain uses TRBV7-2 with TRBJ1-2; D may be TRBD1 (6 bases). The CDR3 contains 15 residues. The V gene lost 1 base and the J gene lost 4 bases, with 13 bases spanning the gap. Germline V gene data show CDR1 as SGHTA and CDR2 as FQGNSA. The CDR3 DNA reads TGTGCCAGCAGCTTAGTCCGGGTGGGGGCCTATGGCTACACCTTC. Translating it yields CASSLVRVGAYGYTF.

V usage is TRBV2 and J usage is TRBJ1-3; TRBD1 agrees at 9 bases. The ends lost 5 bases at V and 0 bases at J; junction bases unmatched: 11. This CDR3 region has 18 residues. Germline V gene data show CDR1 as SNHLY and CDR2 as FYNNEI. The CDR3 protein is CASSMTMGTGFSGNTIYF. Here the CDR3 DNA reads TGTGCCAGCAGTATGACTATGGGGACAGGGTTCTCTGGAAACACCATATATTTT.

A single count supports this clone. V usage is TRBV2 and J usage is TRBJ2-1; TRBD1 agrees at 8 bases. The CDR3 has 19 residues. Germline V lookup: CDR1 SNHLY, CDR2 FYNNEI. The ends lost 4 bases at V and 9 bases at J; junction bases unmatched: 23. DNA of the CDR3: TGTGCCAGCAGTGTACCGGGACAGGCGAGTGTTCGGGGGCAGGGTGAGCAGTTCTTC. This codes for CASSVPGQASVRGQGEQFF.